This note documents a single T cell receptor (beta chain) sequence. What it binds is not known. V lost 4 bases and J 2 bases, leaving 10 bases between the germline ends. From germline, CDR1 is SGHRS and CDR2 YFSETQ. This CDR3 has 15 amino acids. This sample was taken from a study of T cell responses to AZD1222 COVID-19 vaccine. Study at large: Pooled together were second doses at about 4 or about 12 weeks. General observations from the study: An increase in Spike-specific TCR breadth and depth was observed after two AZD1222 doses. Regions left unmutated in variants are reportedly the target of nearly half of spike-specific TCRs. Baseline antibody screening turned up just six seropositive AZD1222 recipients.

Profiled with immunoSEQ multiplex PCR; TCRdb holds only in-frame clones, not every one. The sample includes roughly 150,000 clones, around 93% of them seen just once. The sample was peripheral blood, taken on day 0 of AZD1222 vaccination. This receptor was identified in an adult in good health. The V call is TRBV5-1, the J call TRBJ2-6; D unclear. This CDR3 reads CASSPSLAGANVLTF. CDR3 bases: TGCGCCAGCAGCCCTTCGTTGGCTGGGGCCAACGTCCTGACTTTC.